This TCR beta chain was retrieved from a study of technical replicates of blood from a handful of donors. Measured with immunoSEQ multiplex PCR; TCRdb has only the in-frame clones, and not every one. The sample comprises some 79,000 clones, about 91% of which are singletons, and approximately 0.4% rests with the top ten. CDR3 size: 16 residues. V shed 3 bases and J 3 bases; nucleotides not matched to a gene: 7. Per the germline V gene, CDR1 is PRHDT and CDR2 is FYEKMQ (reference sequence). This chain links TRBV13 with TRBJ1-4; the match to TRBD1 covers 7 bases. The sample comprised T cells isolated from PBMCs. This TCR was sampled from a human donor in good health. Some clones in this sample may be carry-over from other donors' samples. The DNA for the CDR3 is TGTGCCAGCAGCTTGGGAAAGGGGGCCTCTAATGAAAAACTGTTTTTT. Its protein product is CASSLGKGASNEKLFF.